This T cell receptor (beta chain) is from a study of blood T cell repertoires in COVID-19. Turning to the study itself: COVID-19 samples collected from the United States, Italy and Spain covered acute and convalescent phases. T cells, B-cell-depleted T cells, or PBMCs supplied cDNA or gDNA.

In germline, CDR1 is ENHRY, CDR2 SYGVKD. The germline V and J ends were trimmed by 0 bases and 4 bases, with 12 bases remaining between them. The CDR3 totals 15 residues. Per the study methods: Amplification from reference gene primers served as the basis for estimated nucleated cell counts. Only in-frame clones appear in the TCRdb table, and some are missing; sequencing was by immunoSEQ multiplex PCR. D and trimming come from the DNA, and the V and J calls and clone size come from that table. The table includes about 160,000 clones, about nine tenths detected once. The source is a woman aged 60-75 years who had recovered from COVID-19. The sequencing input was peripheral blood. The chain has TRBV10-3 and TRBJ1-2, with no clear D. This chain's CDR3 is CAISESEVASYGYTF. DNA of the CDR3: TGTGCCATCAGTGAGTCGGAGGTGGCGAGCTATGGCTACACCTTC.